A single sample gave rise to the 20 T cell receptor beta chains below, sequenced in a study of breast tumors, draining lymph nodes, adjacent tissues. Each CDR3 protein is one row after TCRdb ran MiXCR on the multiplex PCR reads. The sample has 20,000 to 25,000 distinct CDR3 sequences, approximately 51% seen once; the top ten hold 7.8%. The specimen sequenced was breast tumor tissue. All receptors come from a female donor with breast cancer. Some clones in this sample may be carry-over from other donors' samples.

This clonotype was counted at least ten times. The chain is built from TRBV9 and TRBJ2-1; weak D call: TRBD2 (6 bases). The ends were cut back, 1 base at V and 4 bases at J, with 21 bases in the middle. This CDR3 spans 18 amino acids. Per germline, CDR1 SGDLS and CDR2 YYNGEE. Here the CDR3 DNA reads TGTGCCAGCAGCGTAACTGGGACTCCGACAACCCTATACAATGAGCAGTTCTTC. Translated: CASSVTGTPTTLYNEQFF. Using reference TRBV9 and TRBJ2-1 for the parts outside the CDR3, the full variable domain is DSGVTQTPKHLITATGQRVTLRCSPRSGDLSVYWYQQSLDQGLQFLIQYYNGEERAKGNILERFSAQQFPDLHSELNLSSLELGDSALYFCASSVTGTPTTLYNEQFFGPGTRLTVL.

This chain links TRBV7-3 with TRBJ2-3; 12 bases match TRBD2. Germline loops: CDR1 SGHTA, CDR2 FQGTGA. The V segment lost 1 base and the J segment 6 bases; nucleotides outside the gene matches: 2. The CDR3 runs 15 residues. The CDR3 region is CASSLSGTSGDTQYF. The CDR3 DNA sequence: TGTGCCAGCAGCTTAAGCGGGACTAGCGGGGATACGCAGTATTTT.

The chain recombines TRBV7-2 with TRBJ2-7; the match to TRBD2 covers 14 bases. V was pared by 1 base and J by 9 bases, with 5 bases of the junction left unmatched. The CDR3 runs to 15 residues. The germline V gene encodes CDR1 SGHTA and CDR2 FQGNSA. CDR3 coding DNA: TGTGCCAGCAGCTTAGGGGGACTAGCGGGAGCGGTGCAGTACTTC. Residues: CASSLGGLAGAVQYF.

The chain joins TRBV20-1 to TRBJ2-3; 12 bases align to TRBD2. Germline loops: CDR1 DFQATT, CDR2 SNEGSKA (reference sequence). This CDR3 is built from 17 residues. Trimming cost V 5 bases and J 4 bases; bases outside gene matches: 13. CDR3 residues: CSAPSPTSGRRADTQYF. Written as DNA, the CDR3 is TGCAGTGCTCCGAGCCCCACTAGCGGGAGGAGGGCAGATACGCAGTATTTT.

J is TRBJ2-7 and V is TRBV7-9; 7 nucleotides agree with TRBD2. Germline V gives CDR1 SEHNR, CDR2 FQNEAQ (reference sequence). The CDR3 covers 15 residues. V was clipped by 3 bases and J by 2 bases; unmatched bases: 7. The CDR3 region has the DNA TGTGCCAGCAGCTTTACCTTAGCGGGCCCCTACGAGCAGTACTTC. It yields the protein CASSFTLAGPYEQYF.

As for this clonotype: At one of its ends the junction is not consistent with the germline gene, which may arise from a read error. The chain links TRBV3-1 to TRBJ2-5; maybe TRBD1 (6 bases). The CDR3 is made up of 16 amino acids. Germline V gene data show CDR1 as LGHDT and CDR2 as YNNKEL (reference sequence). The DNA of the CDR3 is TGTGCCAGCGGCCAGCATGTTAAACAGGGAGTAGAGACCCAGTACTTC. Protein sequence: CASGQHVKQGVETQYF.

CDR3 DNA: TGTGCCAGCAGTCGGGGACTAGCGGATTACGAGCAGTACTTC. This codes for CASSRGLADYEQYF. The chain has TRBV2 and TRBJ2-7, with TRBD2 identical over 11 bases. The CDR3 extends over 14 amino acids. Germline CDR1 SNHLY, CDR2 FYNNEI. Trimming at V came to 5 bases and at J to 4 bases, leaving 4 bases not matched to a gene.

This clonotype was detected ten times or more. One junction end does not reproduce the germline sequence, and a read error may be involved. V usage is TRBV5-1 and J usage is TRBJ2-3; D call uncertain. CDR1 is SGHRS and CDR2 is YFSETQ in the germline V gene. The CDR3 covers 15 residues. The CDR3 nucleotides read TGCGCCAGCAGCTTGGCACCAGCCACACCCCATACGCAGTATTTC. Residues: CASSLAPATPHTQYF.

The chain couples TRBV12-3 or TRBV12-4 to TRBJ1-6, with 8 positions matching TRBD1. CDR3 length equals 16 residues. The ends lost 6 bases at V and 6 bases at J; junction bases unmatched: 10. The CDR3: CASSHLRQGFNSPLHF. The DNA of the CDR3 is TGTGCCAGCAGCCACTTACGACAGGGGTTTAATTCACCCCTCCACTTT.

A note on this clonotype: Without the conserved terminal phenylalanine or tryptophan, this CDR3 likely stems from a read error. The chain carries TRBV2 and TRBJ1-3; no firm D call. V was trimmed by 6 bases and J by 0 bases, leaving 9 bases between them. CDR3 size: 14 residues. Germline CDR1 reads SNHLY; CDR2 reads FYNNEI. The CDR3 loop is CASSLGSSGNTIYL. Here the CDR3 DNA reads TGTGCCAGCAGCCTCGGCAGCTCTGGAAACACCATATATCTT.

This clonotype is termed medium-sized (0.01 to 0.1%). CDR3 in DNA: TGTGCCAGCAGCCAAAACAGGGGGTCCGCCTACGAGCAGTACTTC. Translated, it gives CASSQNRGSAYEQYF. The V and J genes are TRBV4-2 and TRBJ2-7, with 8 bases identical to TRBD1. Germline V gene lookup returns CDR1 LGHNA and CDR2 YNFKEQ. The CDR3 contains 15 residues. Germline trimming cut 2 bases from V and 2 bases from J; bases unmatched to any gene: 5.

This clonotype was counted ten times or more. This chain connects TRBV27 to TRBJ2-2, with D perhaps TRBD1 (6 bases). The CDR3 has 15 residues. Trimming shortened V by 7 bases and J by 3 bases, and 15 bases separated the two germline ends. Per the germline V gene, CDR1 is MNHEY and CDR2 is SMNVEV (reference sequence). CDR3 residues: CASTSGERDTGELFF. CDR3 in DNA: TGTGCCAGCACCTCAGGGGAACGCGACACCGGGGAGCTGTTTTTT.

The rearrangement joins TRBV12-3 or TRBV12-4 to TRBJ2-7; 12 bases map to TRBD2. The CDR3 totals 16 residues. The J segment lost 7 bases and the V segment lost 1 base, leaving 8 bases of the junction unmatched. CDR3 amino acids: CASSLGLAGGPEEQYF. The CDR3 bases are TGTGCCAGCAGTTTAGGCCTAGCGGGAGGGCCAGAGGAGCAGTACTTC.

The V and J genes are TRBV2 and TRBJ2-3; D remains ambiguous. Per germline, CDR1 SNHLY and CDR2 FYNNEI. V was pared by 4 bases and J by 3 bases, with 5 bases between. This CDR3 is built from 12 residues. The CDR3, as DNA: TGTGCCAGCAGTGGCCAAACAGATACGCAGTATTTT. Its translation: CASSGQTDTQYF. Supplemented by reference TRBV2 and TRBJ2-3, the full variable domain reads EPEVTQTPSHQVTQMGQEVILRCVPISNHLYFYWYRQILGQKVEFLVSFYNNEISEKSEIFDDQFSVERPDGSNFTLKIRSTKLEDSAMYFCASSGQTDTQYFGPGTRLTVL.

By share, this clonotype ranks as medium-sized (0.01 to 0.1%). This chain links TRBV4-1 with TRBJ2-3, with D possibly matching TRBD1 (6 bases). The germline V and J ends were trimmed by 3 bases and 6 bases, with 16 bases remaining between them. Germline lookup yields CDR1 MGHRA and CDR2 YSYEKL. This CDR3 is 15 amino acids long. CDR3 amino acids: CASSHGTGTTDTQYF. The DNA for the CDR3 is TGCGCCAGCAGCCATGGAACCGGGACAACGGATACGCAGTATTTT.

The chain uses TRBV11-2 and TRBJ1-3; 7 nucleotides line up with TRBD1. Germline loops: CDR1 SGHAT, CDR2 FQNNGV. Trimming at V came to 5 bases and at J to 0 bases, leaving 13 bases not matched to a gene. The CDR3 has 18 amino acids. The CDR3 DNA reads as TGTGCCAGCAGCGTATCCGGGACAGCGGCCACCTCTGGAAACACCATATATTTT. It encodes CASSVSGTAATSGNTIYF.

A note on this clonotype: The junction differs from germline at one of its ends, possibly a read error. The chain joins TRBV5-5 to TRBJ1-2; a weak D match, TRBD1 (5 bases). CDR1 SGHKS and CDR2 YYEKEE come from the germline V gene (reference sequence). The CDR3 loop spans 15 amino acids. The CDR3 DNA reads as TGTGCCGGCAGCTTGGGAGGGGCAGCTAACTATGGCTACACCTTC. Translated, it gives CAGSLGGAANYGYTF.

This clonotype was observed many times. The chain couples TRBV12-3 or TRBV12-4 to TRBJ2-7; the D gene could be TRBD1 or TRBD2 (6 bases each). Trimming stripped 3 bases from V and 5 bases from J, with 17 bases between. The CDR3 is 15 residues long. CDR3 residues: CASSLAWGARHEQYF. The DNA of the CDR3 is TGTGCCAGCAGTTTGGCCTGGGGGGCCCGGCACGAGCAGTACTTC.

This chain joins TRBV7-8 and TRBJ2-1; TRBD2 matches at 13 bases. Germline loops: CDR1 SGHVS, CDR2 FQNEAQ. V shed 0 bases and J 2 bases; nucleotides not matched to a gene: 13. This CDR3 has 21 residues. CDR3 bases: TGTGCCAGCAGCTTAGCGCGGGGGGTGGGACTAGCGGGAAACGCCTACAATGAGCAGTTCTTC. Translating it yields CASSLARGVGLAGNAYNEQFF.

In this sample, this clonotype turned up many times. Given a much more abundant clone one base away, this may be a read error. The J gene is TRBJ2-1, the V gene TRBV6-1; a weak D match, TRBD1 (7 bases). The CDR3 covers 15 residues. Germline CDR1 is MNHNS and CDR2 is SASEGT. Here the CDR3 reads CASSQAQGGYNEQFF. In DNA, the CDR3 is TGTGCCAGCAGTCAAGCGCAGGGGGGATACAATGAGCAGTTCTTC.